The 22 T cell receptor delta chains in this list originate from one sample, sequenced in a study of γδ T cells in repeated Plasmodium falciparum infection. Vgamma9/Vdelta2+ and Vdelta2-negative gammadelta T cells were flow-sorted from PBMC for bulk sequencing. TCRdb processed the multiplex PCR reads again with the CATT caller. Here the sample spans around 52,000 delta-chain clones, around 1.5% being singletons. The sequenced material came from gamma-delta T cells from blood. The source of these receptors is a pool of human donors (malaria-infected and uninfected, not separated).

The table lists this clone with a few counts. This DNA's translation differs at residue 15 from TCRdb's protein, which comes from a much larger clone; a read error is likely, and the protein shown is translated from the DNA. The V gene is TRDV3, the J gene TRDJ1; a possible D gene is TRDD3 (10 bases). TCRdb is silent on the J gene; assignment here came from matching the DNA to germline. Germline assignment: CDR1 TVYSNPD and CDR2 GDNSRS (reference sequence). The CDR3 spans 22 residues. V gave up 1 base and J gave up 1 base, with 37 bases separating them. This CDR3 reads CAFTLFNLPTRGIRAITDKLIF. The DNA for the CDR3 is TGTGCCTTTACCTTATTTAACCTTCCTACAAGGGGGATACGGGCCATCACCGATAAACTCATCTTT.

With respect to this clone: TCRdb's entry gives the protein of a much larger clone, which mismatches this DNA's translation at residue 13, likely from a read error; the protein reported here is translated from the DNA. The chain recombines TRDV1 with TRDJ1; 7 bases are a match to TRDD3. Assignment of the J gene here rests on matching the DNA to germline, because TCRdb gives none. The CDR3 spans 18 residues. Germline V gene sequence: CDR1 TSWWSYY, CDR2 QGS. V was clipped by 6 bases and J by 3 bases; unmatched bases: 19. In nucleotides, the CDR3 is TGTGCTCTTGGCGCCCCTCCTCAGTACTGGGGACGCGCCGATAAACTCATCTTT. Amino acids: CALGAPPQYWGRADKLIF.

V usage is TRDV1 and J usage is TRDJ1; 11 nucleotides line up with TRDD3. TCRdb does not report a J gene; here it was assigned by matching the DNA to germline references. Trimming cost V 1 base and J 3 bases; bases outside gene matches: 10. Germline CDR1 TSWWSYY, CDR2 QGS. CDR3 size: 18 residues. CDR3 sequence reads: CALGEQGPTGGYADKLIF. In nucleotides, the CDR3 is TGTGCTCTTGGGGAACAAGGTCCAACTGGGGGATATGCCGATAAACTCATCTTT.

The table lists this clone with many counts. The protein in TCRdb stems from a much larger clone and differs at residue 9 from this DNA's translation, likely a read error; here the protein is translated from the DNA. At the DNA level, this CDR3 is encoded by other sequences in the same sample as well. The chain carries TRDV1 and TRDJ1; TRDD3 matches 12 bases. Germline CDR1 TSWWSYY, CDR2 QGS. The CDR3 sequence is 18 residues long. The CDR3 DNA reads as TGTGCCCTTGGGAGCGCCAAGGGGGTCTGGGGGATACGAAGTAAACTCATCTTT. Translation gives CALGSAKGVWGIRSKLIF.

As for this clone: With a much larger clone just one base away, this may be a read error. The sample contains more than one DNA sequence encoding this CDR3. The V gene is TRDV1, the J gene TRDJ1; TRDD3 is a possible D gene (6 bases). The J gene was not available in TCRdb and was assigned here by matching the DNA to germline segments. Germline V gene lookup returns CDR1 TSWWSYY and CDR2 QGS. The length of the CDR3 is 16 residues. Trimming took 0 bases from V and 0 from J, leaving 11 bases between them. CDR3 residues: CALGELGGIHTDKLIF. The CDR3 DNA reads TGTGCTCTTGGGGAACTAGGGGGAATACACACCGATAAACTCATCTTT.

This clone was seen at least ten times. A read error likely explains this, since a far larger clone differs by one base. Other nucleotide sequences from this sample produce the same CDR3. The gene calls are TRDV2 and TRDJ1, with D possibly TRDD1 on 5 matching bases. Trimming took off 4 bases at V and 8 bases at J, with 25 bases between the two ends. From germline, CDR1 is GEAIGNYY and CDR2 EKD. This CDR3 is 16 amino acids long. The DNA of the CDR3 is TGTGCCTGTGAAGACACTATAGTGGGACAGATATACAAACTCATCTTT. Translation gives CACEDTIVGQIYKLIF.

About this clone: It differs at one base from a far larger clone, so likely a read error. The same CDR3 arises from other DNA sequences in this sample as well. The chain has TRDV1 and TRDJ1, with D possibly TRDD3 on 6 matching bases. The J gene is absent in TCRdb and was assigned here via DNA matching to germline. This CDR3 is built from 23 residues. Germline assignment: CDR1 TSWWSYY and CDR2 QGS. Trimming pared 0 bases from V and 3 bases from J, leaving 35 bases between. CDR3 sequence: CALGELGSPSKWLGTLTSDKLIF. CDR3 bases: TGTGCTCTTGGGGAACTAGGGAGCCCTTCGAAGTGGCTGGGGACGCTGACGTCCGATAAACTCATCTTT.

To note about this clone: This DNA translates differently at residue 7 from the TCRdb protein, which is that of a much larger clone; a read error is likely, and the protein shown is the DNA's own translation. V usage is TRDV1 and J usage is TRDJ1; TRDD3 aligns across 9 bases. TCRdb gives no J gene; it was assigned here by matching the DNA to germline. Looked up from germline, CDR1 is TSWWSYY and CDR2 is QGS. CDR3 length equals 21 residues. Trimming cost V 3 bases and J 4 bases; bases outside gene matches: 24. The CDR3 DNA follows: TGTGCTCTTGGGGACCCTCCTTCCTCCTGGGACTGGGGGAGAAGAAACGATAAACTCATCTTT. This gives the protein CALGDPPSSWDWGRRNDKLIF.

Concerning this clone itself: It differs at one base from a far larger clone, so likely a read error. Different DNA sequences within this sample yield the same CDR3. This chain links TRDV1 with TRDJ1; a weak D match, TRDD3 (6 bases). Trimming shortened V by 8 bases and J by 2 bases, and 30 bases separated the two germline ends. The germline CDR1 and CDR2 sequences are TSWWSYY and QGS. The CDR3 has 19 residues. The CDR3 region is CALIITHGYLLGDTDKLIF. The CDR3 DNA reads TGTGCTCTTATCATTACCCATGGTTATTTACTGGGTGATACCGATAAACTCATCTTT.

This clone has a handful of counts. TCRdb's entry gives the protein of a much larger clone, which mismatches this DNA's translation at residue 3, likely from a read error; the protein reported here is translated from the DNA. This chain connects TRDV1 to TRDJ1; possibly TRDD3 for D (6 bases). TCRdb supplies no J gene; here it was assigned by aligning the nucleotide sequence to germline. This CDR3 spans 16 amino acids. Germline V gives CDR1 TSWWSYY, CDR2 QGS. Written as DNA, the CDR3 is TGTGCTCCTGGGGACCGTCCTAGGCGGAACACCGATAAACTCATCTTT. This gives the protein CAPGDRPRRNTDKLIF.

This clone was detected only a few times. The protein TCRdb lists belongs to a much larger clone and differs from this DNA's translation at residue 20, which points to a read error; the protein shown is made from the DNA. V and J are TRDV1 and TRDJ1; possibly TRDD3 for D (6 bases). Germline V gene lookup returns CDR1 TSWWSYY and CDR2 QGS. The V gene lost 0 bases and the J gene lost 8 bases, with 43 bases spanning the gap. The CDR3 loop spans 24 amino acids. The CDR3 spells CALGELRGINLLPPIGGGGKKLIF. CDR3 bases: TGTGCTCTTGGGGAACTTCGTGGGATCAATTTACTCCCCCCAATCGGTGGTGGGGGCAAAAAACTCATCTTT.

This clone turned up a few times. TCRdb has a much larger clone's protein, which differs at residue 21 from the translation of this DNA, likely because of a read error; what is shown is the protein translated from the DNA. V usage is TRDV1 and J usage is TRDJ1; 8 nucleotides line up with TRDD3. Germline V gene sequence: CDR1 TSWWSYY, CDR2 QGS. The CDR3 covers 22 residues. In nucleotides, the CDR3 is TGTGCTCTTGGGGAACCGAGACCTACCCAGGGGATACCGCTCAAGTACACCGATAAACTCACCTTT. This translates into CALGEPRPTQGIPLKYTDKLTF.

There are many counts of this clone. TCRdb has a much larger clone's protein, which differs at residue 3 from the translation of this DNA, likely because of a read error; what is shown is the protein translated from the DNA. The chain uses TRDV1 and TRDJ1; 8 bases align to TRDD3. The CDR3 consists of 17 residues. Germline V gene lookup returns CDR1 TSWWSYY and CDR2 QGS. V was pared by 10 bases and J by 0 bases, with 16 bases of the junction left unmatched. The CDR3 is CAPGWGNTLQYTDKLIF. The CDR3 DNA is TGTGCTCCTGGCTGGGGGAACACCCTTCAGTACACCGATAAACTCATCTTT.

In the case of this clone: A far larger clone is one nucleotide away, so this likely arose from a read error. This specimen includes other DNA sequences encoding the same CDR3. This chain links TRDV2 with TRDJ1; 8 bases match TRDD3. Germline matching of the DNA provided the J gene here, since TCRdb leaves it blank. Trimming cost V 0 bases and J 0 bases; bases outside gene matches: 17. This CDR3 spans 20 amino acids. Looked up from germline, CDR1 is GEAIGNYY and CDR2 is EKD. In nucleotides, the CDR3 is TGTGCCTGTGACACCGAAGACAGGTTGACTGGGGGCCCACACACCGATAAACTCATCTTT. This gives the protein CACDTEDRLTGGPHTDKLIF.

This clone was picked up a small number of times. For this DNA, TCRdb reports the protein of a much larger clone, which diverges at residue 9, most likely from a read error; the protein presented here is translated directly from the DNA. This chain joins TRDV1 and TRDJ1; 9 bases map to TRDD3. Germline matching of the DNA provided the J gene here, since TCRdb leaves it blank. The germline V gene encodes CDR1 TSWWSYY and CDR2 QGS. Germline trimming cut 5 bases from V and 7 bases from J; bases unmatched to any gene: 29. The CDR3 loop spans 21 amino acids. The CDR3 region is CALGNGFPVLLGDLGAGKLIF. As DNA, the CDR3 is TGTGCTCTTGGGAATGGCTTCCCTGTCCTTCTGGGGGATCTGGGGGCCGGTAAACTCATCTTT.

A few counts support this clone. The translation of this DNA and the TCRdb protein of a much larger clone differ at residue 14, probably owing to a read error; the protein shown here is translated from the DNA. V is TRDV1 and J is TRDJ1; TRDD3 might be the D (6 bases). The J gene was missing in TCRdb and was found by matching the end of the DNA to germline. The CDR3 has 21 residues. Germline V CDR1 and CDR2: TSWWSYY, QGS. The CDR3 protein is CAIGELDHTVIGGNGTDKLIF. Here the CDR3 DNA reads TGTGCTATTGGGGAACTAGATCATACTGTTATCGGGGGAAACGGCACCGATAAACTCATCTTT.

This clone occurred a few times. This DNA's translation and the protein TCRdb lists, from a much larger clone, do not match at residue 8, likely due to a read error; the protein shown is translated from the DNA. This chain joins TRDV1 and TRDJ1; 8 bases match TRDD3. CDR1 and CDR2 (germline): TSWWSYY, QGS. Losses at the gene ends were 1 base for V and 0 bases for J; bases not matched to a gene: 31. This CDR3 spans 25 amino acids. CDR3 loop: CALGEPTSLISFNDGGFRYTDKLIF. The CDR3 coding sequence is TGTGCTCTTGGGGAACCAACCTCCCTAATCTCTTTTAATGATGGGGGATTCCGGTACACCGATAAACTCATCTTT.

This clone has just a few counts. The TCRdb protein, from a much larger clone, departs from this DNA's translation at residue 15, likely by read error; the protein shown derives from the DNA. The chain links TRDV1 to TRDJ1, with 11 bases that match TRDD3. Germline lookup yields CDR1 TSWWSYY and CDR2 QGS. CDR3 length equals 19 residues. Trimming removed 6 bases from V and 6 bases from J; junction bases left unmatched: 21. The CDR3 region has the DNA TGTGCTCTTGGCCCTTCTCACCGGGGGTACTGGGGGATAACCAATAAACTCATCTTT. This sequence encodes CALGPSHRGYWGITNKLIF.

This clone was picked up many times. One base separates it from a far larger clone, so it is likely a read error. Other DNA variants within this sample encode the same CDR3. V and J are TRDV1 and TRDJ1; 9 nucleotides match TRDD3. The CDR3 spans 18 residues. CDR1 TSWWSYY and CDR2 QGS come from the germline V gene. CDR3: CALGERTGGREYTDKLIF. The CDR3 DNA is TGTGCTCTTGGGGAACGGACTGGGGGACGTGAGTACACCGATAAACTCATCTTC.

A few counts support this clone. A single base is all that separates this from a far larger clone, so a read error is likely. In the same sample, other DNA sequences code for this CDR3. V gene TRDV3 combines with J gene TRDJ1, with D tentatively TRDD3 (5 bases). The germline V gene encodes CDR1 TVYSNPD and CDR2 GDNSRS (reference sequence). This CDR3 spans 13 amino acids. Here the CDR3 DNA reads TGTGCCTTCGTACCCTGGGAATCGGGTAAACTCATCTTC. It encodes CAFVPWESGKLIF.

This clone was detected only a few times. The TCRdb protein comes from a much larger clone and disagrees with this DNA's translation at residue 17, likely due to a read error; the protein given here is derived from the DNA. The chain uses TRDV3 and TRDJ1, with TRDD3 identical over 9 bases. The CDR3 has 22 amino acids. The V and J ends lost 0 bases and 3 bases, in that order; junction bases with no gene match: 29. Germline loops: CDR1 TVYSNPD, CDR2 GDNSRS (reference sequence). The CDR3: CAFRFPYWGTRARSQYPDKLIF. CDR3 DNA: TGTGCCTTTAGATTCCCGTACTGGGGGACCCGCGCCAGGTCACAATACCCCGATAAACTCATCTTT.

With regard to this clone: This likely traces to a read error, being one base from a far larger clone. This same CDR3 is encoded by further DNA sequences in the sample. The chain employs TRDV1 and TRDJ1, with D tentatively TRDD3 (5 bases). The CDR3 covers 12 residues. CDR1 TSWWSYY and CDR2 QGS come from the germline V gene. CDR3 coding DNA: TGTGCTCTTGGTGGGGACACCGATAAACTAATCTTT. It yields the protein CALGGDTDKLIF.